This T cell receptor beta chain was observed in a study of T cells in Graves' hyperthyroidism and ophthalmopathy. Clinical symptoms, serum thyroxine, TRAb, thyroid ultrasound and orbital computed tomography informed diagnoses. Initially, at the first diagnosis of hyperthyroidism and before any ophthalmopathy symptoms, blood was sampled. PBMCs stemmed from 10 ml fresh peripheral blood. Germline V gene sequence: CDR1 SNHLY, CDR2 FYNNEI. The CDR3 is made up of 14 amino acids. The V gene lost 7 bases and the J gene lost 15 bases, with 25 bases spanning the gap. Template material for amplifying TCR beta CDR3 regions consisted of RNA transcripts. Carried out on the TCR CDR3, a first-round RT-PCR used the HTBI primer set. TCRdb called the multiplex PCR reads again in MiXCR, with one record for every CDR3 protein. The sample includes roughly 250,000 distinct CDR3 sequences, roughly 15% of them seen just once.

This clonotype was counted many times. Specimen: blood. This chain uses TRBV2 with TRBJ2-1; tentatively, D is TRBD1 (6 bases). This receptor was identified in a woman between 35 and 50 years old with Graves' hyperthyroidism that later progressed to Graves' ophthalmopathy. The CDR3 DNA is TGTGCCAGCAAGCAATTGGGACATTCGGGTCATTGGTTCTTC. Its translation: CASKQLGHSGHWFF.